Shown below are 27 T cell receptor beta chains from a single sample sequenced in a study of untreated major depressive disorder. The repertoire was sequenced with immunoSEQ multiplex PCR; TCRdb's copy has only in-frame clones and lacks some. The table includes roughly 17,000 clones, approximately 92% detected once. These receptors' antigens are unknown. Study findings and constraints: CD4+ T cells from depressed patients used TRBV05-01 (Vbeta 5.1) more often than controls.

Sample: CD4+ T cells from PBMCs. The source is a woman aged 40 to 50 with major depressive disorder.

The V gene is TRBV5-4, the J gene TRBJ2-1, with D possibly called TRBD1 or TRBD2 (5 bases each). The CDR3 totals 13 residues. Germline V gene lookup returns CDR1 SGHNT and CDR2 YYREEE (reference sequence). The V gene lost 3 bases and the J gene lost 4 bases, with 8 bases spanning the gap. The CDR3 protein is CASSSGRYNEQFF. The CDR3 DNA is TGTGCCAGCAGCTCGGGACGGTACAATGAGCAGTTCTTC. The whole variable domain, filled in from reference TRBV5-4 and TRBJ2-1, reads ETGVTQSPTHLIKTRGQQVTLRCSSQSGHNTVSWYQQALGQGPQFIFQYYREEENGRGNFPPRFSGLQFPNYSSELNVNALELDDSALYLCASSSGRYNEQFFGPGTRLTVL.

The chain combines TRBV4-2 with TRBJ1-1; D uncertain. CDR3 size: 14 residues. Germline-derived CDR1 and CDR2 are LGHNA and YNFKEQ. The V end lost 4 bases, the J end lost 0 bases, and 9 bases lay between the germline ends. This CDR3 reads CASSPITVNTEAFF. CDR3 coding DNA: TGTGCCAGCAGCCCGATAACGGTGAACACTGAAGCTTTCTTT.

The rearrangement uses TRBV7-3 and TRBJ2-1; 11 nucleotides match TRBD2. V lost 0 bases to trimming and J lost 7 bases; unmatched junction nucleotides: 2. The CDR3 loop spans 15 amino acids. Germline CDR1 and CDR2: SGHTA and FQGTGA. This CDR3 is CASSLTRTSGNEQFF. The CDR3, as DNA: TGTGCCAGCAGCTTAACAAGGACTAGCGGGAATGAGCAGTTCTTC.

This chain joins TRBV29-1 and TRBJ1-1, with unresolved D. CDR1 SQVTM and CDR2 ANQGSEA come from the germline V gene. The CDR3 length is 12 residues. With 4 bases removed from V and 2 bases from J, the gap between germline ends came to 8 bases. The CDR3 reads CSVVEVNTEAFF. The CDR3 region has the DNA TGCAGCGTTGTGGAGGTCAACACTGAAGCTTTCTTT.

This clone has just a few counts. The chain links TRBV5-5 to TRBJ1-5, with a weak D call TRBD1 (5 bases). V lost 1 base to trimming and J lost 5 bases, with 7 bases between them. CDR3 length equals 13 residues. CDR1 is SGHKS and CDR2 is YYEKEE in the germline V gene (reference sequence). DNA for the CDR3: TGTGCCAGCAGCTTGTCCAGGGATCAGCCCCAGCATTTT. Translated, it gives CASSLSRDQPQHF.

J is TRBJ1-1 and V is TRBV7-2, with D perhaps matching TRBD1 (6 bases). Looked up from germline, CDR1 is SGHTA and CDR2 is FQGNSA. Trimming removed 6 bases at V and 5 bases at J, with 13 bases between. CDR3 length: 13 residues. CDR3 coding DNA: TGTGCCAGCAGAGCACAGGGATGGACTGAAGCTTTCTTT. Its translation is CASRAQGWTEAFF.

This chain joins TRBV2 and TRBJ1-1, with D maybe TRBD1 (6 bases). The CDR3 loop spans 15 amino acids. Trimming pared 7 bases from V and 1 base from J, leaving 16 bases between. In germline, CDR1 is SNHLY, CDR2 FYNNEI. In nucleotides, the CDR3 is TGTGCCAGCAAAATGACAGGAGTGAGGAACACTGAAGCTTTCTTT. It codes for CASKMTGVRNTEAFF.

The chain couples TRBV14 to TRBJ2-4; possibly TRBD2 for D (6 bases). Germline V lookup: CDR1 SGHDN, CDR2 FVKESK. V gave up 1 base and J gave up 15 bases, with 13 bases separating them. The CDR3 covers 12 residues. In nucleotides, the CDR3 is TGTGCCAGCAGCCAAGGGCCGGGAGTCCGGTACTTC. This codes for CASSQGPGVRYF. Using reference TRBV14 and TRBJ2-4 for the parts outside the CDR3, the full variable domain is EAGVTQFPSHSVIEKGQTVTLRCDPISGHDNLYWYRRVMGKEIKFLLHFVKESKQDESGMPNNRFLAERTGGTYSTLKVQPAELEDSGVYFCASSQGPGVRYFGAGTRLSVL.

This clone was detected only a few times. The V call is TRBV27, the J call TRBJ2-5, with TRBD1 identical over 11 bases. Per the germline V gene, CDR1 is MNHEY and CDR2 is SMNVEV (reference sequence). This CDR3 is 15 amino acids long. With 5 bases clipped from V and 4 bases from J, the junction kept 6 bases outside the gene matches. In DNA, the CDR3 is TGTGCCAGCAGTACCGGGACAGGGGGAGTAGAGACCCAGTACTTC. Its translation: CASSTGTGGVETQYF.

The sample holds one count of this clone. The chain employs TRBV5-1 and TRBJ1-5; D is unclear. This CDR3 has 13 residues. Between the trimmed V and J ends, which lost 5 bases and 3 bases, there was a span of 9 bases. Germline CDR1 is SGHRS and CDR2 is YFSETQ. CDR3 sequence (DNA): TGCGCCAGCAGTGAGAGAACCAATCAGCCCCAGCATTTT. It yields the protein CASSERTNQPQHF.

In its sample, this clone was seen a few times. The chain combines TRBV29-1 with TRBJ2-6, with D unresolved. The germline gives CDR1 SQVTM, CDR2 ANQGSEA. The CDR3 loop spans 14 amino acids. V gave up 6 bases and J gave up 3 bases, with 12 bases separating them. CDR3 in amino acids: CSVLTDGGANVLTF. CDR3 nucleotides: TGCAGCGTACTTACGGATGGTGGGGCCAACGTCCTGACTTTC. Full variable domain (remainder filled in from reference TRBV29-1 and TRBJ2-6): SAVISQKPSRDICQRGTSLTIQCQVDSQVTMMFWYRQQPGQSLTLIATANQGSEATYESGFVIDKFPISRPNLTFSTLTVSNMSPEDSSIYLCSVLTDGGANVLTFGAGSRLTVL.

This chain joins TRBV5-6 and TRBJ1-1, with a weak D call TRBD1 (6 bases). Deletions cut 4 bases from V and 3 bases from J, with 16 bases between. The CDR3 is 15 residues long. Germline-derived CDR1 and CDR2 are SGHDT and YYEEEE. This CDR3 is CASSPGGGADTEAFF. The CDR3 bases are TGTGCCAGCAGCCCGGGTGGGGGCGCGGACACTGAAGCTTTCTTT.

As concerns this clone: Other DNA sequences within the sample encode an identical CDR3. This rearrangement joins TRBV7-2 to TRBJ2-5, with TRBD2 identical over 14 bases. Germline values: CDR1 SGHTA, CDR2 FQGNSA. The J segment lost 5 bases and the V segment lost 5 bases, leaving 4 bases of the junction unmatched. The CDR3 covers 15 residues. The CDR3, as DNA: TGTGCCAGCAGCCCTGGACTAGCGGGAGGTGAGACCCAGTACTTC. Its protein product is CASSPGLAGGETQYF.

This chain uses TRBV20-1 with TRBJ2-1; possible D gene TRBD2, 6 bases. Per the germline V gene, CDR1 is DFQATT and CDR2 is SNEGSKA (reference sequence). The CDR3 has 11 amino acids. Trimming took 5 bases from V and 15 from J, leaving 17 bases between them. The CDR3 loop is CSAQTRLGPFF. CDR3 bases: TGCAGTGCTCAAACCAGACTAGGCCCGTTCTTC.

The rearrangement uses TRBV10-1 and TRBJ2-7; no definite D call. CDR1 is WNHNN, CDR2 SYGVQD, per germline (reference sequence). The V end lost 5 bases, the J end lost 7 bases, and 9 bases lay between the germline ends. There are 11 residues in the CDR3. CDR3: CASSSLGEQYF. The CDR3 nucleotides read TGCGCCAGCAGTTCCCTGGGTGAGCAGTACTTC.

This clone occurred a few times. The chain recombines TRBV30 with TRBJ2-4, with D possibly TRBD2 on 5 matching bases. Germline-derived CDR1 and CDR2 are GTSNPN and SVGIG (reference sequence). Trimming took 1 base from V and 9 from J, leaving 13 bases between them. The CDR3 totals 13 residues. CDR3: CAWSAGSRAIQYF. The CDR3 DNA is TGTGCCTGGAGTGCGGGGTCTAGGGCCATTCAGTACTTC.

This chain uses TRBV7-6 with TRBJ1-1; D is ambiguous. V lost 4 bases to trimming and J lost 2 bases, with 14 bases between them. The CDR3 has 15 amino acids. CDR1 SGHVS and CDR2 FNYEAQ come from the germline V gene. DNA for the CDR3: TGTGCCAGCAGCTCCGGGAGAGCTACCAACACTGAAGCTTTCTTT. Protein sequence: CASSSGRATNTEAFF.

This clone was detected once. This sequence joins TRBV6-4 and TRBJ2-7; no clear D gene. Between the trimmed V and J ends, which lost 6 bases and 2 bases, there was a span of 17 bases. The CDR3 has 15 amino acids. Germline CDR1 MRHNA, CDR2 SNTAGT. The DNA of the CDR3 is TGTGCCAGCAGCTTGAACTGGGATCCGACCTACGAGCAGTACTTC. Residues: CASSLNWDPTYEQYF.

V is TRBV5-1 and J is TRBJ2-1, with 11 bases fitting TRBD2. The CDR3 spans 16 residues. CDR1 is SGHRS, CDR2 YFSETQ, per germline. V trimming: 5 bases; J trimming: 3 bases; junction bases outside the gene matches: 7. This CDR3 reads CASSSGTSGGYNEQFF. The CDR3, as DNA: TGCGCCAGCAGTTCCGGGACTAGCGGAGGCTACAATGAGCAGTTCTTC.

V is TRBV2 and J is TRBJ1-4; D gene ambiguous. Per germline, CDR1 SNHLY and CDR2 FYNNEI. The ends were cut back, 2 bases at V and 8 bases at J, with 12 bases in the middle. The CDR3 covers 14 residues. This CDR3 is CASSESLGPEKLFF. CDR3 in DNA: TGTGCCAGCAGTGAATCGCTAGGACCGGAAAAACTGTTTTTT. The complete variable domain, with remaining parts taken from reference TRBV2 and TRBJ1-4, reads EPEVTQTPSHQVTQMGQEVILRCVPISNHLYFYWYRQILGQKVEFLVSFYNNEISEKSEIFDDQFSVERPDGSNFTLKIRSTKLEDSAMYFCASSESLGPEKLFFGSGTQLSVL.

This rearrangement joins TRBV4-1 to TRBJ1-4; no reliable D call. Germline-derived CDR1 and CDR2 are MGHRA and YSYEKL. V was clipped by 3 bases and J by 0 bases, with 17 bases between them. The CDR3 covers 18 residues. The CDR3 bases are TGCGCCAGCAGCCACGTGATTTATCGGGGTGCAACTAATGAAAAACTGTTTTTT. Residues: CASSHVIYRGATNEKLFF.

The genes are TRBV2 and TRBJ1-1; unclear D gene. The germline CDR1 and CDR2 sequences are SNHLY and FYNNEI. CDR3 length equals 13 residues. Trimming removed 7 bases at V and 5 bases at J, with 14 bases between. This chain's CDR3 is CASKLRKNTEAFF. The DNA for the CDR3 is TGTGCCAGCAAATTGAGGAAGAATACTGAAGCTTTCTTT.

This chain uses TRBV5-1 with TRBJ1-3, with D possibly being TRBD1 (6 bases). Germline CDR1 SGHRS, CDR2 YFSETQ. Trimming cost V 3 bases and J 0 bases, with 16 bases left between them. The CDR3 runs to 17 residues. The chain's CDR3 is CASSSGQPGASGNTIYF. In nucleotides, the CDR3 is TGCGCCAGCAGCTCTGGACAGCCTGGAGCCTCTGGAAACACCATATATTTT.

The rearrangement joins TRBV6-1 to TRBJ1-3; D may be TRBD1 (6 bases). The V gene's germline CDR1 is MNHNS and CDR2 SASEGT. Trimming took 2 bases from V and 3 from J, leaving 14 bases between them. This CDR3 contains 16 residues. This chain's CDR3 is CASSERRTAFGNTIYF. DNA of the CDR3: TGTGCCAGCAGTGAACGACGGACAGCCTTTGGAAACACCATATATTTT.

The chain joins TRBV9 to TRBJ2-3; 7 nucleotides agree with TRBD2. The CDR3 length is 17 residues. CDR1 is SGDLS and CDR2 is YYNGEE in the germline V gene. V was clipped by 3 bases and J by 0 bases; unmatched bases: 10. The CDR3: CASSARPLAASTDTQYF. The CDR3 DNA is TGTGCCAGCAGCGCCAGACCTCTAGCGGCTAGCACAGATACGCAGTATTTT. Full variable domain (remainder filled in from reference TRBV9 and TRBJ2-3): DSGVTQTPKHLITATGQRVTLRCSPRSGDLSVYWYQQSLDQGLQFLIQYYNGEERAKGNILERFSAQQFPDLHSELNLSSLELGDSALYFCASSARPLAASTDTQYFGPGTRLTVL.

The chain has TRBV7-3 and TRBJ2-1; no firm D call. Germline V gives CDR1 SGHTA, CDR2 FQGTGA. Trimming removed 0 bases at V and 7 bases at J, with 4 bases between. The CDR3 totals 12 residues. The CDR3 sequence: CASSLTENEQFF. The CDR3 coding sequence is TGTGCCAGCAGCTTAACAGAGAATGAGCAGTTCTTC. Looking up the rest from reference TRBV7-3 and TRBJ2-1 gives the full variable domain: GAGVSQTPSNKVTEKGKYVELRCDPISGHTALYWYRQSLGQGPEFLIYFQGTGAADDSGLPNDRFFAVRPEGSVSTLKIQRTERGDSAVYLCASSLTENEQFFGPGTRLTVL.

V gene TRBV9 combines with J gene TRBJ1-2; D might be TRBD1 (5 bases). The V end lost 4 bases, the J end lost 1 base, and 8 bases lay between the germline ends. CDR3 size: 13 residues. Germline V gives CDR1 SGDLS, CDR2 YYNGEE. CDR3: CASSRDHNYGYTF. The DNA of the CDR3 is TGTGCCAGCAGCCGGGACCATAACTATGGCTACACCTTC.